The source of this T cell receptor (beta chain) is a study of human T cells and chemical hapten exposure. This clonotype turned up a few times. The time point denotes: pre-sensitization, week 0. Treatment defined: therapeutic diphenylcyclopropenone sensitization with weekly scalp DPC. The V and J ends lost 5 bases and 6 bases, in that order; junction bases with no gene match: 5. Per germline, CDR1 MGHDK and CDR2 SYGVNS. The CDR3 totals 14 residues. TCRdb reprocessed the RACE reads via MiXCR and lists one record per CDR3 protein. The table includes 150,000 to 200,000 distinct CDR3 sequences, under 35% detected once.

This chain connects TRBV25-1 to TRBJ2-1; 9 bases map to TRBD2. The material sequenced was whole blood, taken in connection with sensitization to the hapten diphenylcyclopropenone (DPC). The sequence was obtained from a woman aged 30 to 39 with alopecia areata. Some clones in this sample may be carry-over from other donors' samples. The CDR3 DNA reads as TGTGCCAGCAGTTATAGCGGGAGTCGCAATGAGCAGTTCTTC. Protein: CASSYSGSRNEQFF.